A selection of T cell receptor beta chains follows, all from one sample in a study of T cell repertoires in cytomegalovirus infection. One entry per CDR3 protein results from TCRdb running MiXCR on the reads. Among a few hundred thousand distinct CDR3 sequences listed, 40% were seen once. These TCRs are of unknown antigen specificity. The sample was cultured PBMCs, taken from culture after CMV antigen stimulation. The receptors were sampled from a human donor in good health (CMV status not recorded). Some clones in this sample may be carry-over from other donors' samples. The CDR3 runs from the conserved cysteine through the conserved F or W. The order of the fields is D gene, V gene, J gene, clone size, CDR3 DNA, CDR3 protein. The D gene is left open where the match is weak. Clone size, where shown, is once, few, many, or a class for clones that have expanded.

TRBD2,TRBV6-1,TRBJ2-1,.,TGTGCCAGCAGTCCGAAAAAGCGGGAGGGATACAATGAGCAGTTCTTC,CASSPKKREGYNEQFF
.,TRBV30,TRBJ1-3,.,TGTGCCTGGAGCGGGGGCATCGGAAACACCATATATTTT,CAWSGGIGNTIYF
.,TRBV19,TRBJ1-5,.,TGTGCCAGTAGAAGGAGCGCCCCATTGTCAGGTCAGCCCCAGCATTTT,CASRRSAPLSGQPQHF
TRBD2,TRBV11-3,TRBJ2-3,few,TGTGCCAGCGGGCGGGGCGGGGGAACGCAGTATTTT,CASGRGGGTQYF
.,TRBV27,TRBJ1-5,few,TGTGCCAGCAGGGCGAGGGGGGCGGACGATTATACCCCCCAGCATTTT,CASRARGADDYTPQHF
.,TRBV12-3/TRBV12-4,TRBJ1-5,.,TGTGCCAGCAGTGTCAGATTATACAATCAGCCCCAGCATTTT,CASSVRLYNQPQHF
.,TRBV19,TRBJ2-5,few,TGTGCCAGTAGTATTGTGGGCGGGATACAAGAGACCCAGTACTTC,CASSIVGGIQETQYF
TRBD1,TRBV7-6,TRBJ2-7,.,TGTGCCAGCAGCTGGGACAGTTCTTCGGACGAGCAGTACTTC,CASSWDSSSDEQYF
.,TRBV18,TRBJ1-5,.,TGTGCCAGCTCACCCGGGCCGGGGGACCAGCCCCAGCATTTT,CASSPGPGDQPQHF
.,TRBV7-2,TRBJ1-2,many,TGTGCCAGCAGCTTAAACAGGGTGGATGGCTACACCTTC,CASSLNRVDGYTF
TRBD1,TRBV7-2,TRBJ2-2,.,TGTGCCAGCAGCTCCACAGGGGGTCACGGGGAGCTGTTTTTT,CASSSTGGHGELFF
.,TRBV7-2,TRBJ2-2,many,TGTGCCAGCAGCTTACTGGGGAACACCGGGGAGCTGTTTTTT,CASSLLGNTGELFF
.,TRBV7-2,TRBJ2-5,.,TGTGCCAGCCTGGGGCCAGCGGACCAAGAGACCCAGTACTTC,CASLGPADQETQYF
.,TRBV7-9,TRBJ2-2,.,TGTGCCAGCCGCGAGGTCGGCGACGGGGAGCTGTTTTTT,CASREVGDGELFF
TRBD1,TRBV6-2/TRBV6-3,TRBJ2-1,few,TGTGCCAGCAGACAGGGGAGCACCTACAATGAGCAGTTCTTC,CASRQGSTYNEQFF
TRBD2,TRBV29-1,TRBJ2-1,few,TGCAGGACTAGCGGTAGCTCCTACAATGAGCAGTTCTTC,CRTSGSSYNEQFF
.,TRBV7-6,TRBJ2-4,few,TGTGCCAGCAGCTTAAACGGCGAAAACATTCAGTACTTC,CASSLNGENIQYF
TRBD2,TRBV7-6,TRBJ2-3,few,TGTGCCAGCAGCGCTAGCGGGGGCCCAGATACGCAGTATTTT,CASSASGGPDTQYF
TRBD1,TRBV5-3,TRBJ2-7,.,TGTGCCAGCCTCCCGCACCTCGGACAGGGGGTAGACGAGCAGTACTTC,CASLPHLGQGVDEQYF
TRBD1,TRBV5-4,TRBJ1-4,.,TGTGCCAGCAGCTGGGACAGGGGAGAAAAACTGTTTTTT,CASSWDRGEKLFF
TRBD1,TRBV12-3/TRBV12-4,TRBJ1-3,.,TGTGCCAGCAGGAGGGACAGTGCCGTCGGGGACACCATATATTTT,CASRRDSAVGDTIYF
TRBD2,TRBV7-9,TRBJ2-3,.,TGTGCCAGCAGCTTCGGGACTAGCGGGAGAGGAGATACGCAGTATTTT,CASSFGTSGRGDTQYF
.,TRBV24-1,TRBJ1-1,few,TGTGCCACCAGTAATAGGGATAAGAACACTGAAGCTTTCTTT,CATSNRDKNTEAFF
.,TRBV2,TRBJ2-1,.,TGTGCCAGCAGTTCGGGACCCCTCAACAATGAGCAGTTCTTC,CASSSGPLNNEQFF
.,TRBV19,TRBJ1-5,.,TGTGCCAGTAGTAACAAGCGGAGCAATCAGCCCCAGCATTTT,CASSNKRSNQPQHF
.,TRBV7-2,TRBJ1-1,many,TGTGCCAGCAGCACTACAGGGAGTGCGAACACTGAAGCTTTCTTT,CASSTTGSANTEAFF
TRBD1,TRBV11-2,TRBJ1-5,.,TGTGCCAGCAGCTCCCCGCGGGACAGGGGGCGGTGGCCCCAGCATTTT,CASSSPRDRGRWPQHF
.,TRBV29-1,TRBJ1-1,.,TGCAGCGGGCTTAAGAACACTGAAGCTTTCTTT,CSGLKNTEAFF
.,TRBV6-1,TRBJ1-2,.,TGTGCCAGCACCCCGTGGGGCGGGGGACCTAACTATGGCTACACCTTC,CASTPWGGGPNYGYTF
TRBD1,TRBV12-5,TRBJ2-3,.,TGTGCTAGTGGTTATCGCTCGGACAGGGGACGTCGAGATACGCAGTATTTT,CASGYRSDRGRRDTQYF
TRBD2,TRBV7-6,TRBJ2-1,few,TGTGCCAGCAGCAGCCGTCGCGGGAGGGCCATCAATGAGCAGTTCTTC,CASSSRRGRAINEQFF
.,TRBV10-1,TRBJ2-1,few,TGCGCCAGCAGTGAGTCGATAGGCTACAATGAGCAGTTCTTC,CASSESIGYNEQFF
TRBD2,TRBV20-1,TRBJ2-1,few,TGCAGTGCTAGAGTGGGGGGGAAACCCTACAATGAGCAGTTCTTC,CSARVGGKPYNEQFF
.,TRBV2,TRBJ1-5,.,TGTGCCAGCAAGGGCAGGGTTAATCAGCCCCAGCATTTT,CASKGRVNQPQHF
TRBD1,TRBV4-3,TRBJ2-2,.,TGCGCCAGCAGCCATGGGACAGGGGGAGACACCGGGGAGCTGTTTTTT,CASSHGTGGDTGELFF
TRBD1,TRBV7-9,TRBJ2-5,.,TGTGCCAGCAGCTTGGGACAGGGCTTAATGGAGACCCAGTACTTC,CASSLGQGLMETQYF
.,TRBV12-3/TRBV12-4,TRBJ2-7,.,TGTGCCAGCACTTTCGGGGTAACCTACGAGCAGTACTTC,CASTFGVTYEQYF
TRBD1,TRBV25-1,TRBJ2-5,.,TGTGCCAGCAGTGGCCGCAGGGGGCGCGAGTGGGAGACCCAGTACTTC,CASSGRRGREWETQYF
TRBD1,TRBV29-1,TRBJ1-2,few,TGCAGCGCCTTGACAGGGACGTCCGGGGGCTACACCTTC,CSALTGTSGGYTF
.,TRBV4-1,TRBJ1-1,.,TGCGCCAGCAGCCAAGCAACGAACACTGAAGCTTTCTTT,CASSQATNTEAFF
.,TRBV9,TRBJ1-3,.,TGTGCCAGCAGCGTAGGCCAGGGATTGTTCGGAAACACCATATATTTT,CASSVGQGLFGNTIYF
TRBD2,TRBV7-8,TRBJ2-3,.,TGTGCCAGCAGCTTAAAGACAGGACTAGCGGGGACAGATACGCAGTATTTT,CASSLKTGLAGTDTQYF
.,TRBV12-3/TRBV12-4,TRBJ2-1,few,TGTGCCAGCAGTCGGACACGGGGAACCTCCTACAATGAGCAGTTCTTC,CASSRTRGTSYNEQFF
TRBD2,TRBV7-9,TRBJ2-6,.,TGTGCCAGCAACAAACCGGGGGGTCGCGGGGCCAACGTCCTGACTTTC,CASNKPGGRGANVLTF
.,TRBV7-8,TRBJ1-4,many,TGTGCCAGCAGCTCGTTGGACAGACTGTTGGCTAATGAAAAACTGTTTTTT,CASSSLDRLLANEKLFF
TRBD2,TRBV6-1,TRBJ2-2,few,TGTGCCAGCGCTAGACCAGCGGGGATAGACACCGGGGAGCTGTTTTTT,CASARPAGIDTGELFF
TRBD2,TRBV7-9,TRBJ2-1,few,TGTGCCAGCAGCGCGTCACCCCTAGCGGGAGTCTACAATGAGCAGTTCTTC,CASSASPLAGVYNEQFF
.,TRBV12-3/TRBV12-4,TRBJ2-1,.,TGTGCCAGCAGTCCCGAGGTAAGCTCCTACAATGAGCAGTTCTTC,CASSPEVSSYNEQFF
.,TRBV7-9,TRBJ2-1,.,TGTGCCAGCAGCCCTCAGGAGAGTGGGCCCGATGAGCAGTTCTTC,CASSPQESGPDEQFF
.,TRBV7-2,TRBJ1-1,many,TGTGCCAGCAGCTTAGAAAGAGAAACTGAAGCTTTCTTT,CASSLERETEAFF
.,TRBV7-2,TRBJ2-2,few,TGTGCCAGCACCAATCGTGGAACGAACACCGGGGAGCTGTTTTTT,CASTNRGTNTGELFF
.,TRBV7-6,TRBJ2-3,few,TGTGCCAGCAGCCTCTACAGGGCGGATACGCAGTATTTT,CASSLYRADTQYF
.,TRBV5-1,TRBJ2-7,few,TGCGCCAGCAGCTTTTCAGGCAGCAGGTACGAGCAGTACTTC,CASSFSGSRYEQYF
.,TRBV5-4,TRBJ2-7,.,TGTGCCAGCAGCTTTACTCGGGGACCCTCCTACGAGCAGTACTTC,CASSFTRGPSYEQYF
TRBD2,TRBV7-6,TRBJ2-3,.,TGTGCCAGCAGTCACACTAGCGTCCTTAGGGGAGATACGCAGTATTTT,CASSHTSVLRGDTQYF